Listed below are T cell receptor beta chains from one sample, sequenced in a study of cytomegalovirus exposure and HLA in healthy donors. Clones were sequenced by immunoSEQ multiplex PCR, and TCRdb holds only the in-frame ones, with some missing. Its clone listing holds around 140,000 clones. The sequenced sample consisted of PBMCs. These receptors were collected from a male donor in good health and CMV-seronegative. The CDR3 runs from the conserved cysteine through the conserved F or W. The D gene is left open where the match is weak.

>TRBV9|TRBD1|TRBJ2-2
CASSPRTGVTGELFF
TGTGCCAGCAGCCCCCGGACAGGGGTCACCGGGGAGCTGTTTTTT
>TRBV9|-|TRBJ2-3
CASSVEGGVSTDTQYF
TGTGCCAGCAGCGTAGAGGGCGGGGTGAGCACAGATACGCAGTATTTT
>TRBV19|-|TRBJ1-2
CASSRGSGGPNYGYTF
TGTGCCAGTAGTAGAGGATCTGGGGGCCCTAACTATGGCTACACCTTC
>TRBV15|-|TRBJ1-1
CATSRAEAYTEAFF
TGTGCCACCAGCAGGGCGGAGGCGTACACTGAAGCTTTCTTT
>TRBV5-4|-|TRBJ2-7
CASSPGKRISYEQYF
TGTGCCAGCAGCCCCGGCAAGCGGATATCCTACGAGCAGTACTTC
>TRBV20-1|-|TRBJ2-1
CSARDPRSQFF
TGCAGTGCTAGAGATCCACGGTCTCAGTTCTTC
>TRBV5-1|-|TRBJ2-3
CASSLDPSSGTQYF
TGCGCCAGCAGCTTAGACCCTTCCTCGGGTACGCAGTATTTT
>TRBV6-5|TRBD1|TRBJ1-2
CASSYSGQAPYGYTF
TGTGCCAGCAGTTATTCCGGACAGGCGCCTTATGGCTACACCTTC
>TRBV15|-|TRBJ2-1
CATRQASDNEQFF
TGTGCCACGAGACAGGCCTCCGACAATGAGCAGTTCTTC
>TRBV14|TRBD2|TRBJ2-5
CASSGAGRIQETQYF
TGTGCCAGCAGCGGAGCGGGACGAATACAAGAGACCCAGTACTTC
>TRBV30|TRBD1|TRBJ1-6
CAWSWGQGVSPLHF
TGTGCCTGGAGTTGGGGACAGGGTGTGTCACCCCTCCACTTT
>TRBV4-2|TRBD1|TRBJ1-3
CASSPDRGRGSGNTIYF
TGTGCCAGCAGCCCCGACAGGGGGCGCGGGTCTGGAAACACCATATATTTT
>TRBV6-5|TRBD1|TRBJ1-1
CASGGQLNTEAFF
TGTGCCAGCGGGGGACAGTTGAACACTGAAGCTTTCTTT
>TRBV28|-|TRBJ2-5
CASSLRETQYF
TGTGCCAGCAGTTTGCGGGAGACCCAGTACTTC
>TRBV7-6|-|TRBJ1-6
CASRQGAAGGYNSPLHF
TGTGCCAGCAGGCAAGGGGCAGCCGGGGGTTATAATTCACCCCTCCACTTT
>TRBV5-1|TRBD1|TRBJ2-5
CASSPRQGRVKWETQYF
TGCGCCAGCAGCCCGCGACAGGGAAGGGTAAAGTGGGAGACCCAGTACTTC
>TRBV30|-|TRBJ1-4
CAWRWAGGQKLFF
TGTGCCTGGAGATGGGCAGGAGGCCAAAAACTGTTTTTT